This T cell receptor (beta chain) was captured by sequencing in a study of tumor-infiltrating lymphocytes in oesophageal squamous cell carcinoma. This clonotype was seen once. CDR1 and CDR2 (germline): MRHNA, SNTAGT. The CDR3 has 13 residues. TCRdb analysed the PCR reads with MiXCR anew, one entry per CDR3 protein. Altogether fewer than 20,000 distinct CDR3 sequences are present, about 46% being singletons, with the ten largest covering about 44%. The V call is TRBV6-4, the J call TRBJ2-3; unclear D gene. Judging by the DNA end, TRBJ2-5 fits better; the J call may be wrong. This TCR came from a female donor with esophageal squamous cell carcinoma. The sample was normal esophageal tissue next to the tumor. The CDR3 loop reads CASSEWSEETQYF. CDR3 bases: TGTGCCAGCAGTGAGTGGTCAGAAGAGACCCAGTACTTC.